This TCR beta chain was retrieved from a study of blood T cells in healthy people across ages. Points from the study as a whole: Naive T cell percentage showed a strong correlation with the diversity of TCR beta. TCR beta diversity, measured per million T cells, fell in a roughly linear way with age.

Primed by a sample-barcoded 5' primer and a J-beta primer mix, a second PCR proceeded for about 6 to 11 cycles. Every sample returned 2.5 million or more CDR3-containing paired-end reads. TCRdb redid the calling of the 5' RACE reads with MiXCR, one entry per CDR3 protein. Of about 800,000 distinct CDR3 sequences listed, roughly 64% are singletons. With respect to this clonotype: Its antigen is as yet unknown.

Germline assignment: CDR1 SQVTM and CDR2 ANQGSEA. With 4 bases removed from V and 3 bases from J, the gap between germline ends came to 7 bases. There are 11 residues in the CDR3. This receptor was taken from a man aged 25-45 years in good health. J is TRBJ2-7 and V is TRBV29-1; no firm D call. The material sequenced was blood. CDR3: CSVGPVYEQYF. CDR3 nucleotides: TGCAGCGTTGGCCCCGTCTACGAGCAGTACTTC.